Listed below are T cell receptor beta chains from one sample, sequenced in a study of neurological immune-mediated disorders. TCRdb recomputed calls from the 5' RACE reads with MiXCR, one row per CDR3 protein. The table records under 60,000 distinct CDR3 sequences, roughly a quarter of them present only once. Sequences were obtained from PBMCs. The receptors here all came from a woman aged 70-85 years in good health. CDR3s include the opening cysteine and the closing phenylalanine or tryptophan. A D gene is named only where the DNA matches it firmly. For some rows the clone size is stated as once, few or many, or as a class when expanded; others skip it.

D | J | V | size | DNA | CDR3
NA | TRBJ1-2 | TRBV20-1 | NA | TGCAGTGCTAGAGATAACTTGGGGCCCGGCTACACCTTC | CSARDNLGPGYTF
NA | TRBJ2-1 | TRBV11-2 | many | TGTGCCAGCAGCTTAGTCCAAGAGCAGTTCTTC | CASSLVQEQFF
TRBD1 | TRBJ1-1 | TRBV9 | NA | TGTGCCAGCAGCGCGGGACAGGGTAGCACTGAAGCTTTCTTT | CASSAGQGSTEAFF
TRBD2 | TRBJ2-1 | TRBV20-1 | many | TGCAGTGCTAGAGATAGCGGGAGCTATAGAAATGAGCAGTTCTTC | CSARDSGSYRNEQFF
NA | TRBJ1-1 | TRBV4-1 | many | TGCGCCAGCAGCCTAGGGGCGACCACTGAAGCTTTCTTT | CASSLGATTEAFF
NA | TRBJ2-7 | TRBV7-9 | many | TGTGCCAGCAGCCGCCCCTGGGGTTCTTACGAGCAGTACTTC | CASSRPWGSYEQYF
TRBD2 | TRBJ2-1 | TRBV20-1 | many | TGCAGTGCTAGAGATTCCGGAAGCGGGAGGGGTTTTTACAATGAGCAGTTCTTC | CSARDSGSGRGFYNEQFF
NA | TRBJ2-1 | TRBV5-1 | many | TGCGCCAGCAGCCGACTACAGGGAGAGAGTGAGCAGTTCTTC | CASSRLQGESEQFF
NA | TRBJ1-1 | TRBV21-1 | NA | TGTGCCAGCAGCAAACCCCAATCTACGGGTATGAACACTGAAGCTTTCTTT | CASSKPQSTGMNTEAFF
NA | TRBJ1-1 | TRBV20-1 | NA | TGCAGTGCTAGCAGCGGGGCGAAGGCTTTCTTT | CSASSGAKAFF
NA | TRBJ2-3 | TRBV7-2 | many | TGTGCCAGCAGCTTGTCGCGCACAGATACGCAGTATTTT | CASSLSRTDTQYF
NA | TRBJ2-1 | TRBV5-1 | many | TGCGCCAGCAGCGGGGACCTTGGGGATAATGAGCAGTTCTTC | CASSGDLGDNEQFF
TRBD2 | TRBJ2-2 | TRBV11-2 | many | TGTGCCAGCATCACTCCTAGCGGAGCGAACACCGGGGAGCTGTTTTTT | CASITPSGANTGELFF
TRBD1 | TRBJ2-7 | TRBV2 | many | TGTGCCAGCAGTGGAGAGGGGGCGAAACCCTACGAGCAGTACTTC | CASSGEGAKPYEQYF
TRBD2 | TRBJ2-7 | TRBV7-2 | many | TGTGCCAGCAGCCGTTCTAGCGGACCCTCCTACGAGCAGTACTTC | CASSRSSGPSYEQYF
TRBD2 | TRBJ2-7 | TRBV20-1 | many | TGCAGTGCTAGAGAGGCTAGAGCGGGAGAGCAGTACTTC | CSAREARAGEQYF
TRBD2 | TRBJ2-5 | TRBV5-1 | NA | TGCGCCAGCAGCCCCGGGACTAGCGGGGGGCCTGAAGAGACCCAGTACTTC | CASSPGTSGGPEETQYF
NA | TRBJ2-4 | TRBV5-4 | NA | TGTGCCAGCAGCTACCAGGGCGTCAAAAACATTCAGTACTTC | CASSYQGVKNIQYF
NA | TRBJ1-2 | TRBV6-4 | many | TGTGCCAGCAGTGACTCGTTGAGGGCTGGCTACACCTTC | CASSDSLRAGYTF
TRBD2 | TRBJ2-1 | TRBV2 | many | TGTGCCAGCAGGGGGGGACTAGCCTACAATGAGCAGTTCTTC | CASRGGLAYNEQFF
NA | TRBJ2-2 | TRBV5-1 | many | TGCGCCAGCAGCTTGGTGGCTGACACCGGGGAGCTGTTTTTT | CASSLVADTGELFF
NA | TRBJ2-7 | TRBV5-5 | many | TGTGCCAGCAGCCGGGCCAACCCCCCCTACGAGCAGTACTTC | CASSRANPPYEQYF
NA | TRBJ2-1 | TRBV25-1 | many | TGTGCCAGCAGTGAGGCGCGGTACAATGAGCAGTTCTTC | CASSEARYNEQFF
NA | TRBJ1-5 | TRBV19 | NA | TGTGCCAGTAGAAATACGAATCAGCCCCAGCATTTT | CASRNTNQPQHF
TRBD1 | TRBJ2-5 | TRBV6-4 | NA | TGTGCCAGCAGTAGACGGGACAGGATGTACCAAGAGACCCAGTACTTC | CASSRRDRMYQETQYF
TRBD1 | TRBJ2-7 | TRBV5-1 | many | TGCGCCAGCAGCTTAGGGACAGGGGGACCGTGGGAGCAGTACTTC | CASSLGTGGPWEQYF
NA | TRBJ2-3 | TRBV20-1 | many | TGCAGTTCCTATCTCGGAAGCACAGATACGCAGTATTTT | CSSYLGSTDTQYF
NA | TRBJ2-2 | TRBV28 | many | TGTGCCAGCAGTTTACCCTTTGAGGCCGGGGAGCTGTTTTTT | CASSLPFEAGELFF
NA | TRBJ2-4 | TRBV4-1 | many | TGCGCCAGCAGCCAAGTACCCCCTAGCGGAAGGGGGAACATTCAGTACTTC | CASSQVPPSGRGNIQYF